This entry lists 22 T cell receptor beta chains sequenced from one sample in a study of spatial heterogeneity in lung cancer. Time point noted: sample taken at primary tumor resection. Unsorted tumor, nontumor lung tissue or cryopreserved PBMC supplied the whole RNA. Via MiXCR, TCRdb re-called the 5' RACE reads, giving one row per CDR3 protein. The sample lists about 7,900 distinct CDR3 sequences, 3.5% to 5.5% occurring once. Sequenced here: PBMCs, sampled at surgery. The receptors come from a male donor with early-stage non-small cell lung cancer.

With regard to this clonotype: This beta chain lies outside the target of a library built for alpha chains; its clone size means little. This sequence joins TRBV28 and TRBJ1-5; no firm D call. This CDR3 is built from 12 residues. The germline V gene encodes CDR1 MDHEN and CDR2 SYDVKM. The V and J ends lost 5 bases and 7 bases respectively, with 9 bases between them. In DNA form, the CDR3 reads TGTGCCAGCAGTACGGGGAACCAGCCCCAGCATTTT. Protein: CASSTGNQPQHF. The full variable domain, its missing parts supplied by reference TRBV28 and TRBJ1-5, is DVKVTQSSRYLVKRTGEKVFLECVQDMDHENMFWYRQDPGLGLRLIYFSYDVKMKEKGDIPEGYSVSREKKERFSLILESASTNQTSMYLCASSTGNQPQHFGDGTRLSIL.

Worth noting for this clonotype: This beta chain turned up in a library designed for alpha chains; as an off-target read, its abundance says little. The chain carries TRBV7-9 and TRBJ2-3, with TRBD2 matching 16 bases. CDR1 and CDR2 from the germline V gene are SEHNR and FQNEAQ (reference sequence). V was clipped by 4 bases and J by 2 bases; unmatched bases: 6. The CDR3 totals 18 residues. CDR3 sequence (DNA): TGTGCCAGCAGCTCCACGGGACTAGCGGGGGGGATCACAGATACGCAGTATTTT. Its translation is CASSSTGLAGGITDTQYF.

This clonotype was recorded at least ten times. This beta chain represents an off-target read in a library built for alpha chains; its size is of limited meaning. The chain joins TRBV7-2 to TRBJ1-2; the D is unclear. Trimming took off 5 bases at V and 0 bases at J, with 13 bases between the two ends. The germline CDR1 and CDR2 sequences are SGHTA and FQGNSA. CDR3 size: 15 residues. The CDR3 DNA reads TGTGCCAGCAGCCCGGGGAGCAGTCCTAACTATGGCTACACCTTC. Translating it yields CASSPGSSPNYGYTF.

In its sample, this clonotype is medium-sized. Being off target in a library aimed at alpha chains, this beta chain has a size of little meaning. The DNA for the CDR3 is TGTGCCAGCAGTAGTTGGTCCATTTGGGAGCAGTACGTC. It codes for CASSSWSIWEQYV. This chain connects TRBV2 to TRBJ2-7, with D unresolved. The V gene lost 5 bases and the J gene lost 7 bases, with 15 bases spanning the gap. CDR3 length equals 13 residues. Germline CDR1 reads SNHLY; CDR2 reads FYNNEI.

This clonotype was observed a handful of times. For a library built for alpha chains, this beta chain is a stray read; little rests on its size. The chain carries TRBV20-1 and TRBJ2-5; D may be TRBD2 (6 bases). The CDR3 is 13 residues long. Trimming cost V 5 bases and J 0 bases, with 10 bases left between them. In germline, CDR1 is DFQATT, CDR2 SNEGSKA (reference sequence). CDR3 amino acids: CSARGNYQETQYF. CDR3 coding DNA: TGCAGTGCTCGGGGGAATTACCAAGAGACCCAGTACTTC.

This clonotype has more than one count but fewer than ten. The library was designed around alpha chains, so this beta chain is a stray read whose abundance carries little weight. CDR3 in amino acids: CSASGTVSGNTIYF. The CDR3 nucleotides are TGCAGTGCTAGTGGGACTGTTTCTGGAAACACCATATATTTT. The rearrangement uses TRBV20-1 and TRBJ1-3; perhaps TRBD1 as D (5 bases). The CDR3 covers 14 residues. Germline V CDR1 and CDR2: DFQATT, SNEGSKA (reference sequence). Trimming removed 3 bases from V and 1 base from J, with 10 bases in between.

There are many counts of this clonotype. The library was built for alpha chains, so this beta chain is an off-target read and its size means little. The chain joins TRBV2 to TRBJ1-4, with D possibly being TRBD1 (5 bases). Between the trimmed V and J ends, which lost 6 bases and 0 bases, there was a span of 20 bases. CDR3 length equals 18 residues. Germline-derived CDR1 and CDR2 are SNHLY and FYNNEI. The CDR3 protein is CASRALAGRAATNEKLFF. CDR3 bases: TGTGCCAGCAGAGCCCTCGCGGGACGGGCTGCAACTAATGAAAAACTGTTTTTT. Full variable domain (rest looked up from reference TRBV2 and TRBJ1-4): EPEVTQTPSHQVTQMGQEVILRCVPISNHLYFYWYRQILGQKVEFLVSFYNNEISEKSEIFDDQFSVERPDGSNFTLKIRSTKLEDSAMYFCASRALAGRAATNEKLFFGSGTQLSVL.

This clonotype was counted ten times or more. Being off target in a library aimed at alpha chains, this beta chain has a size of little meaning. The rearrangement joins TRBV2 to TRBJ2-5; tentative D call: TRBD1 (5 bases). This CDR3 is built from 15 residues. The germline gives CDR1 SNHLY, CDR2 FYNNEI. Between the trimmed V and J ends, which lost 1 base and 2 bases, there was a span of 11 bases. CDR3 sequence reads: CASSEVPGPQETQYF. In DNA, the CDR3 is TGTGCCAGCAGTGAAGTCCCAGGGCCTCAAGAGACCCAGTACTTC.

By frequency in the sample, this clonotype is medium-sized. Because this beta chain is a stray read in a library intended to capture alpha chains, its abundance should not be given much weight. V and J are TRBV6-5 and TRBJ1-6, with D perhaps TRBD1 (5 bases). V lost 8 bases and J 7 bases, leaving 15 bases between the germline ends. This CDR3 has 14 amino acids. Looked up from germline, CDR1 is MNHEY and CDR2 is SVGAGI. This chain's CDR3 is CASGKGTENSPLHF. The CDR3 DNA is TGTGCCAGCGGGAAAGGGACGGAGAATTCACCCCTCCACTTT.

Remarks on this clonotype: This beta chain was picked up by a library intended for alpha chains and is off target, so its count carries little meaning. The chain is built from TRBV3-1 and TRBJ2-5; 12 bases match TRBD2. Germline lookup yields CDR1 LGHDT and CDR2 YNNKEL (reference sequence). The CDR3 is 18 residues long. V lost 4 bases and J lost 5; bases outside the gene matches: 14. In DNA form, the CDR3 reads TGTGCCAGCAGCCCCGGTGGGCCTAGCGGGGGGGCGAAGGAGACCCAGTACTTC. It encodes CASSPGGPSGGAKETQYF.

By share, this clonotype counts as medium-sized (0.01 to 0.1%). This beta chain lies outside the target of a library built for alpha chains; its clone size means little. The chain joins TRBV5-6 to TRBJ2-3; D remains ambiguous. Germline assignment: CDR1 SGHDT and CDR2 YYEEEE. The V and J ends lost 0 bases and 4 bases respectively, with 6 bases between them. CDR3 length equals 13 residues. Written as DNA, the CDR3 is TGTGCCAGCAGCTTGGGGCGATCAGATACGCAGTATTTT. Translating gives CASSLGRSDTQYF.

A few counts support this clonotype. Because the library targeted alpha chains, this beta chain is an off-target read whose size means little. The chain has TRBV7-2 and TRBJ2-3; the match to TRBD2 covers 12 bases. CDR3 length: 16 amino acids. The ends lost 6 bases at V and 6 bases at J; junction bases unmatched: 10. CDR1 is SGHTA and CDR2 is FQGNSA in the germline V gene. CDR3 residues: CASSYKTSGGSDTQYF. The CDR3 DNA sequence: TGTGCCAGCAGTTACAAAACTAGCGGGGGGTCGGATACGCAGTATTTT.

This clonotype came up many times. The library was built for alpha chains, so this beta chain is an off-target read and its size means little. This sequence joins TRBV2 and TRBJ1-5; no clear D. Trimming removed 9 bases from V and 7 bases from J, with 16 bases in between. The germline CDR1 and CDR2 sequences are SNHLY and FYNNEI. The CDR3 length is 13 residues. CDR3 loop: CASGRVLSQPQHF. The CDR3 DNA is TGTGCCAGTGGTCGGGTCCTAAGCCAGCCCCAGCATTTT.

This clonotype was seen a handful of times. A much bigger clone sits one base away, suggesting this may be a read error. A library made for alpha chains picked up this beta chain off target, so its size means little. This chain uses TRBV7-9 with TRBJ1-1; TRBD1 matches 11 bases. The CDR3 covers 16 residues. The germline gives CDR1 SEHNR, CDR2 FQNEAQ (reference sequence). The CDR3 region has the DNA TGTGTCAGCAGCTTACCAGGACAGGGGGCGAATGATGAAGCTTTCTTT. As protein: CVSSLPGQGANDEAFF.

This clonotype was counted at least ten times. This beta chain is a stray read from a library made for alpha chains; its abundance is not meaningful. The V and J genes are TRBV2 and TRBJ2-1; D gene ambiguous. This CDR3 region has 15 residues. With 4 bases removed from V and 0 bases from J, the gap between germline ends came to 10 bases. Per germline, CDR1 SNHLY and CDR2 FYNNEI. The CDR3 loop is CASSGAHSSYNEQFF. The CDR3 DNA is TGTGCCAGCAGTGGCGCCCACAGCTCCTACAATGAGCAGTTCTTC. Full variable domain (rest looked up from reference TRBV2 and TRBJ2-1): EPEVTQTPSHQVTQMGQEVILRCVPISNHLYFYWYRQILGQKVEFLVSFYNNEISEKSEIFDDQFSVERPDGSNFTLKIRSTKLEDSAMYFCASSGAHSSYNEQFFGPGTRLTVL.

This clonotype was counted at least ten times. Because this beta chain is a stray read in a library intended to capture alpha chains, its abundance should not be given much weight. The chain joins TRBV4-2 to TRBJ2-7; the match to TRBD1 covers 8 bases. The CDR3 has 20 amino acids. J was trimmed by 3 bases and V by 8 bases; bases with no gene match: 27. The germline V gene encodes CDR1 LGHNA and CDR2 YNFKEQ. CDR3 nucleotides: TGTGCCAGCTCCGCATCGTGGGGACGGGGGACAGGCGTGGGGAACTACGAGCAGTACTTC. Its translation: CASSASWGRGTGVGNYEQYF.

This clonotype is labeled as medium-sized. Within a library made for alpha chains, this beta chain is off target, and its count is uninformative. The chain links TRBV4-2 to TRBJ2-7; D ambiguous. The CDR3 sequence is 15 residues long. Trimming removed 0 bases at V and 4 bases at J, with 13 bases between. Germline values: CDR1 LGHNA, CDR2 YNFKEQ. In DNA form, the CDR3 reads TGTGCCAGCAGCCAAGATACATCCTCCCGATACGAGCAGTACTTC. Its protein is CASSQDTSSRYEQYF.

This clonotype has only a few counts. A read error is possible here, since a much larger clone lies one base away. For a library built for alpha chains, this beta chain is a stray read; little rests on its size. The chain links TRBV5-6 to TRBJ1-6; D gene uncertain. Germline V CDR1 and CDR2: SGHDT, YYEEEE. This CDR3 has 12 residues. CDR3 bases: TGTGCCAGCAGCTTGGTTGATTCACCCCCCCACTTT. As protein: CASSLVDSPPHF.

This clonotype was counted many times. The library was built for alpha chains, so this beta chain is an off-target read and its size means little. CDR3 in DNA: TGTGCCAGCAGCTCGCGCCTCACTAGCGGGGGGGACAATGAGCAGTTCTTC. This codes for CASSSRLTSGGDNEQFF. This chain links TRBV7-6 with TRBJ2-1; 13 nucleotides align to TRBD2. Germline V lookup: CDR1 SGHVS, CDR2 FNYEAQ. The junction had 8 bases not matched to a gene; V was cut back by 4 bases and J by 5 bases. This CDR3 comprises 17 residues.

This clonotype is categorized as medium-sized. This beta chain is an off-target read within a library intended for alpha chains, so its frequency means little. The chain links TRBV7-2 to TRBJ1-1; no definite D call. The ends were cut back, 3 bases at V and 1 base at J, with 6 bases in the middle. The CDR3 spans 13 residues. Germline V lookup: CDR1 SGHTA, CDR2 FQGNSA. This CDR3 is CASSFGGNTEAFF. The CDR3 DNA follows: TGTGCCAGCAGCTTTGGCGGGAACACTGAAGCTTTCTTT.

This clonotype was picked up many times. Since it is a stray read in a library aimed at alpha chains, this beta chain has a size that is not meaningful. V is TRBV6-1 and J is TRBJ2-6; D remains unclear. The CDR3 totals 16 residues. Trimming stripped 3 bases from V and 0 bases from J, with 9 bases between. CDR1 MNHNS and CDR2 SASEGT come from the germline V gene. CDR3 protein: CASSESRPSGANVLTF. DNA of the CDR3: TGTGCCAGCAGTGAGTCCAGACCCTCTGGGGCCAACGTCCTGACTTTC.

This clonotype is judged medium-sized. The library was designed around alpha chains, so this beta chain is a stray read whose abundance carries little weight. This chain connects TRBV29-1 to TRBJ2-1, with no clear D. The CDR3 has 12 amino acids. Trimming left V 8 bases short and J 0 bases short, with 8 bases between. CDR1 is SQVTM, CDR2 ANQGSEA, per germline. The CDR3 region is CSFRPSYNEQFF. Here the CDR3 DNA reads TGCAGCTTTCGTCCCTCCTACAATGAGCAGTTCTTC.